This entry concerns a single TCR beta chain. Antigen unknown. The PCR used 60 Vbeta and 13 Jbeta primers. Using immunoSEQ multiplex PCR, the repertoire was profiled, and TCRdb retains in-frame clones only, with some absent. In the table there are approximately 140,000 clones, more than 60% of which are singletons. The CDR3 extends over 17 amino acids. This entry belongs to a study of cytomegalovirus exposure and HLA in healthy donors. At sampling all donors were nominally healthy, likely with unrecorded immune exposures. Notes on the study in general: Several of the most significant clusters appeared, in a later analysis, to be linked to common viral pathogens.

Sequenced sample: PBMCs. The rearrangement uses TRBV21-1 and TRBJ1-4. TRBV21-1 is flagged as a pseudogene. This TCR came from a woman in her forties or fifties in good health and CMV-seropositive. CDR3 sequence reads: CASSPHRGRESNEKLFF. The CDR3 DNA sequence: TGTGCCAGCAGCCCCCACCGGGGGAGGGAATCTAATGAAAAACTGTTTTTT.